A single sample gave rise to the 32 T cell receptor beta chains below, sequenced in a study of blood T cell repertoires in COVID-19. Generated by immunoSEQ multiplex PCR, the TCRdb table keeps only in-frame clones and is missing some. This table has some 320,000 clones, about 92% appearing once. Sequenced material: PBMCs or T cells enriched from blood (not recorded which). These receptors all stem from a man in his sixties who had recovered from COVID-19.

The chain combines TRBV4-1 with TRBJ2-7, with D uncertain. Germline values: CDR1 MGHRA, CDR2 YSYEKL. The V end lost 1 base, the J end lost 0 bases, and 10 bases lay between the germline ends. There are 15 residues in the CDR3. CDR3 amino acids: CASSQVPVDSYEQYF. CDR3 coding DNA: TGCGCCAGCAGCCAAGTCCCGGTCGACTCCTACGAGCAGTACTTC.

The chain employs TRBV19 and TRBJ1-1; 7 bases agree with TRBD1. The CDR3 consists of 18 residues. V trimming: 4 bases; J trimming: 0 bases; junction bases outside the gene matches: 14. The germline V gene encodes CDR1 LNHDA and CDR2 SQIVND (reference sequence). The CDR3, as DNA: TGTGCCAGTAGTAGAGGGACAGCATACATCCAGCTGAACACTGAAGCTTTCTTT. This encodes CASSRGTAYIQLNTEAFF.

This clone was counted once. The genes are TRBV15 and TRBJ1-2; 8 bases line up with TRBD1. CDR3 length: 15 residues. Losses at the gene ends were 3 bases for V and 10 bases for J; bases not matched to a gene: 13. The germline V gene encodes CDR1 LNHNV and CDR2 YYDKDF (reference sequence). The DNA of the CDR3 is TGTGCCACCAGCAGGCCACGCAGGGGGCCCCCAATCTACACCTTC. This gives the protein CATSRPRRGPPIYTF.

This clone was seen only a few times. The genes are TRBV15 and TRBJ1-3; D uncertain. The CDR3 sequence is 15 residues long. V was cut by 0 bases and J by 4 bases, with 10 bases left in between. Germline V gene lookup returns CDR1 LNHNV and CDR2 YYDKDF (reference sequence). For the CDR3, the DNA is TGTGCCACCAGCAGAGATCGCCAGGCCGGAAACACCATATATTTT. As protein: CATSRDRQAGNTIYF.

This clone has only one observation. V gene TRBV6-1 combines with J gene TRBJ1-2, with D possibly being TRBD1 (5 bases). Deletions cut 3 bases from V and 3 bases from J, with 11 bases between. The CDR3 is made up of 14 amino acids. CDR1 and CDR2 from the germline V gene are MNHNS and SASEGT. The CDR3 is CASSEKTAHYGYTF. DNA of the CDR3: TGTGCCAGCAGTGAGAAGACAGCCCACTATGGCTACACCTTC.

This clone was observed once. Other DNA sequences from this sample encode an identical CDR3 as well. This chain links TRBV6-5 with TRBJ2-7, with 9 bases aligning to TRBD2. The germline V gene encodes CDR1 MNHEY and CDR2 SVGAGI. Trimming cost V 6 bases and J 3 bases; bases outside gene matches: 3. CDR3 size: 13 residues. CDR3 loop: CASRMTSGYEQYF. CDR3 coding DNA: TGTGCCAGCAGGATGACTAGCGGCTACGAGCAGTACTTC.

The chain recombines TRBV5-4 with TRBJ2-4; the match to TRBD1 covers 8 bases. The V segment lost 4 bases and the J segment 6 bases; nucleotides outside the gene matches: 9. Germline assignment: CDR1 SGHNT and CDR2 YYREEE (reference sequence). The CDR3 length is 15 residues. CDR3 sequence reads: CASSMIQGDINIQYF. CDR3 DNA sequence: TGTGCCAGCAGCATGATACAGGGGGATATAAACATTCAGTACTTC. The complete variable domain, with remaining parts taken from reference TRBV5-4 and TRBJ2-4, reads ETGVTQSPTHLIKTRGQQVTLRCSSQSGHNTVSWYQQALGQGPQFIFQYYREEENGRGNFPPRFSGLQFPNYSSELNVNALELDDSALYLCASSMIQGDINIQYFGAGTRLSVL.

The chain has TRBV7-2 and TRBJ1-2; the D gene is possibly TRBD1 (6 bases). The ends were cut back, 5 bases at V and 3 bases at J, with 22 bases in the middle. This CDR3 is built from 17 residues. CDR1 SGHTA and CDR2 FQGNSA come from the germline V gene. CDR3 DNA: TGTGCCAGCAGCCAGGACATCACGGCAGGGGCCTACTATGGCTACACCTTC. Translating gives CASSQDITAGAYYGYTF. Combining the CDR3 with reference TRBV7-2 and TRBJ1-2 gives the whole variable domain GAGVSQSPSNKVTEKGKDVELRCDPISGHTALYWYRQSLGQGLEFLIYFQGNSAPDKSGLPSDRFSAERTGGSVSTLTIQRTQQEDSAVYLCASSQDITAGAYYGYTFGSGTRLTVV.

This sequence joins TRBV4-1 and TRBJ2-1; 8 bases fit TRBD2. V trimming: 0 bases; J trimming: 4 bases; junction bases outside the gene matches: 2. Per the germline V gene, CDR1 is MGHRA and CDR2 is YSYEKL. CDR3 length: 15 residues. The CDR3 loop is CASSQERGVYNEQFF. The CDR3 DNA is TGCGCCAGCAGCCAAGAGCGGGGGGTGTACAATGAGCAGTTCTTC.

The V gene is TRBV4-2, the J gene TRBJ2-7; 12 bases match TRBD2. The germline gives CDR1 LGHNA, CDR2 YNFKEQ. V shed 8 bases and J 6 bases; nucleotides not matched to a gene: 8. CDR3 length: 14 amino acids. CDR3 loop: CASGPSGRVSEQYF. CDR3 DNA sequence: TGTGCCAGCGGCCCTAGCGGGAGGGTTTCCGAGCAGTACTTC.

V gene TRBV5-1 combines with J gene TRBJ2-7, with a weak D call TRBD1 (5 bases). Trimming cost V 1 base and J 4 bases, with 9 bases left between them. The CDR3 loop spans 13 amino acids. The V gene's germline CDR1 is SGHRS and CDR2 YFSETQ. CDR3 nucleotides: TGCGCCAGCAGCTTGTCCAGGGCATACGAGCAGTACTTC. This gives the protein CASSLSRAYEQYF.

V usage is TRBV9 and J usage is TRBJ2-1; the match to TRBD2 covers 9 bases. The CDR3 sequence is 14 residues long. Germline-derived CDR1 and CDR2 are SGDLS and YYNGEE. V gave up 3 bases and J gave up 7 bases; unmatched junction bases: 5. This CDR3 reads CASSAGGGANEQFF. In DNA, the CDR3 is TGTGCCAGCAGCGCCGGCGGGGGGGCTAATGAGCAGTTCTTC. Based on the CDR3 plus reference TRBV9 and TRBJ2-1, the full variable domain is DSGVTQTPKHLITATGQRVTLRCSPRSGDLSVYWYQQSLDQGLQFLIQYYNGEERAKGNILERFSAQQFPDLHSELNLSSLELGDSALYFCASSAGGGANEQFFGPGTRLTVL.

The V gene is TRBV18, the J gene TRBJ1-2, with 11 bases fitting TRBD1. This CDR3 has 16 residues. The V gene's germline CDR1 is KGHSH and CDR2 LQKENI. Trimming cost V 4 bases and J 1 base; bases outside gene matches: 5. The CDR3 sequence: CASSRTGGTSNYGYTF. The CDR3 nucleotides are TGTGCCAGCTCACGGACAGGGGGCACAAGTAACTATGGCTACACCTTC.

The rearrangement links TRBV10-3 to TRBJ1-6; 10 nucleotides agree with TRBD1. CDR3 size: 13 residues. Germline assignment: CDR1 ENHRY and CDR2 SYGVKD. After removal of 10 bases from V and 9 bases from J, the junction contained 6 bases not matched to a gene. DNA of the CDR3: TGTGCCAGCGAGGGACAGGGGAGTTCACCCCTCCACTTT. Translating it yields CASEGQGSSPLHF.

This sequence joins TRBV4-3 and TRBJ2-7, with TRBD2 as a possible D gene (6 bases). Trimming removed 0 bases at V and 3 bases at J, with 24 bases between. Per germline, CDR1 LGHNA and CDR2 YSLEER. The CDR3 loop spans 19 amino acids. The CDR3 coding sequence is TGCGCCAGCAGCCAAGATCTTGGCCGAGGTGGTGGGCGGGGCTACGAGCAGTACTTC. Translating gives CASSQDLGRGGGRGYEQYF.

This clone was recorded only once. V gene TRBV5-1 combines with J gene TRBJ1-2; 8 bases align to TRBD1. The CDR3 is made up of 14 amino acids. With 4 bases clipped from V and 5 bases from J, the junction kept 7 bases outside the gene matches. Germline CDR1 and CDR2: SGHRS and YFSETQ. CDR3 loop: CASSGDRGIYGYTF. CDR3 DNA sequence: TGCGCCAGCAGCGGAGACAGGGGAATTTATGGCTACACCTTC.

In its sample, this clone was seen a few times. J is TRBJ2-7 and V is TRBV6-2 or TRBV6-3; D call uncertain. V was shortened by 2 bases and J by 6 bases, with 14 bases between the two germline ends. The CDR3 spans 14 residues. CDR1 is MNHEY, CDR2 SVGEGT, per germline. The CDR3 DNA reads TGTGCCAGCAGTTACGGTTTGCCTACCACCGAGCAGTACTTC. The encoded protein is CASSYGLPTTEQYF.

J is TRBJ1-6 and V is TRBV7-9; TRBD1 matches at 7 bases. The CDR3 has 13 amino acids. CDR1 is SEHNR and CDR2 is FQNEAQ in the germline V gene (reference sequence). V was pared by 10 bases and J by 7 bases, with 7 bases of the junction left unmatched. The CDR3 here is CAIAQGNNSPLHF. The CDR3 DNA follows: TGTGCCATCGCACAGGGGAACAATTCACCCCTCCACTTT.

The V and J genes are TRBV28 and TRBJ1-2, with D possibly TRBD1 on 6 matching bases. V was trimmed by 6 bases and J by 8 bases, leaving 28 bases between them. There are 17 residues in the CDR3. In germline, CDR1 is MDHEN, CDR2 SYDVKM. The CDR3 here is CASSTQGPSKNGSGYTF. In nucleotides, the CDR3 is TGTGCCAGCAGCACACAGGGCCCCTCGAAGAACGGCTCGGGCTACACCTTC.

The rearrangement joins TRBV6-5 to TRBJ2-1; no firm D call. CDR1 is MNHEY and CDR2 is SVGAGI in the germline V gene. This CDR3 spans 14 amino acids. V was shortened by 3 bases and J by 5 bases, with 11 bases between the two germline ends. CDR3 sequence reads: CASSYVRQDNEQFF. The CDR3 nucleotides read TGTGCCAGCAGTTATGTAAGGCAGGACAATGAGCAGTTCTTC.

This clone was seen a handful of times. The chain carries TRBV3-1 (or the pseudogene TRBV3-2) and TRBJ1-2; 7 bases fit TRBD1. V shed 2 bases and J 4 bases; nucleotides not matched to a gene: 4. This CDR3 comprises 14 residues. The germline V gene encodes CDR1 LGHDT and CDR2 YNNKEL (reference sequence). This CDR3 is CASSQLDRLYGYTF. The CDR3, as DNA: TGTGCCAGCAGCCAATTGGACAGGCTCTATGGCTACACCTTC.

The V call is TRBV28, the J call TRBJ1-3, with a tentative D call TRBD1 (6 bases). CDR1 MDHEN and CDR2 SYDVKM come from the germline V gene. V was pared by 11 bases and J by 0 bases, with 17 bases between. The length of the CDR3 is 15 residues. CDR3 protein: CAAAETGFSGNTIYF. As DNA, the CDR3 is TGTGCCGCTGCGGAGACAGGCTTCTCTGGAAACACCATATATTTT.

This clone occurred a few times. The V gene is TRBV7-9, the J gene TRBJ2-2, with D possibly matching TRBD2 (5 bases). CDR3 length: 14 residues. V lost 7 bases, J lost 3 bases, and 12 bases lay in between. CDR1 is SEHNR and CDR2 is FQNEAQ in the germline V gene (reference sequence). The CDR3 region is CASTDGGYTGELFF. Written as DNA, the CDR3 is TGTGCCAGCACGGACGGAGGATACACCGGGGAGCTGTTTTTT.

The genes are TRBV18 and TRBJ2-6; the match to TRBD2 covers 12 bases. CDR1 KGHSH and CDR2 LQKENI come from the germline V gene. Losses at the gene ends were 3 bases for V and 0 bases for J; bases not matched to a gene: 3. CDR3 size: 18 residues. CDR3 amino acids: CASSPPSGRVSGANVLTF. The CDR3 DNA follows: TGTGCCAGCTCACCCCCTAGCGGGAGGGTCTCTGGGGCCAACGTCCTGACTTTC.

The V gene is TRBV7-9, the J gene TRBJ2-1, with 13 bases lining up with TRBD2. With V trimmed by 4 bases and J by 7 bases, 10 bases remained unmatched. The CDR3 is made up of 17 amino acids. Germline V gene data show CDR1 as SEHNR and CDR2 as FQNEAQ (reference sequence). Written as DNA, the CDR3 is TGTGCCAGCAGCTCGGGGACTAGCGGGAAATTCCGTAATGAGCAGTTCTTC. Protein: CASSSGTSGKFRNEQFF.

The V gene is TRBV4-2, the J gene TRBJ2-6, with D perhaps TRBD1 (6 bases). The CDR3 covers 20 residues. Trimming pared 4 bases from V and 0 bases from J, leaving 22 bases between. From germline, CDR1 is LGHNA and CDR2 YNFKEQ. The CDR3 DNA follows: TGTGCCAGCAGCCGTTACCTCACAGGGTCCCGAAGCTCTGGGGCCAACGTCCTGACTTTC. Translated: CASSRYLTGSRSSGANVLTF.

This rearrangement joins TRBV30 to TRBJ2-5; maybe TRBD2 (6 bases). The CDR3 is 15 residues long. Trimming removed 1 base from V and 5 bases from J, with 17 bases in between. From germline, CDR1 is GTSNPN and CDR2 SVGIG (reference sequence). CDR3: CAWSAGTGGWETQYF. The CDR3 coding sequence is TGTGCCTGGAGTGCGGGGACTGGAGGATGGGAGACCCAGTACTTC.

The CDR3 nucleotides are TGTGCCAGCTCATCTATCCGACAGGGGGGTCCAAACAGCTCCTACGAGCAGTACTTC. It translates to CASSSIRQGGPNSSYEQYF. This chain links TRBV18 with TRBJ2-7; 9 bases are a match to TRBD1. The CDR3 loop spans 19 amino acids. J gave up 0 bases and V 5 bases, and 17 bases lay outside the gene matches. Germline-derived CDR1 and CDR2 are KGHSH and LQKENI.

The CDR3: CASSFSTGQGGNSPLHF. The CDR3 nucleotides are TGTGCCAGCAGTTTCTCCACGGGACAGGGAGGCAATTCACCCCTCCACTTT. The genes are TRBV27 and TRBJ1-6, with TRBD1 matching over 9 bases. Trimming at V came to 3 bases and at J to 7 bases, leaving 10 bases not matched to a gene. Germline lookup yields CDR1 MNHEY and CDR2 SMNVEV (reference sequence). The CDR3 is 17 amino acids.

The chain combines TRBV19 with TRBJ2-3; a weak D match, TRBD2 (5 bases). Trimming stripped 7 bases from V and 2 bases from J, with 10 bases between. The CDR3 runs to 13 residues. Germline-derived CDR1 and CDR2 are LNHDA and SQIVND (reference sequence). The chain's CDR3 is CASTTRVTDTQYF. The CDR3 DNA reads TGTGCCAGTACTACTAGGGTCACAGATACGCAGTATTTT.

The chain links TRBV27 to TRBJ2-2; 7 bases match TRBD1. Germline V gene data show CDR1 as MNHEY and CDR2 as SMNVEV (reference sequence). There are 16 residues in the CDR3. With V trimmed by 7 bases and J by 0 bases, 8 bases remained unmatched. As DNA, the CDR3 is TGTGCCAGCACCAAGGCTAGGGGGCCGAACACCGGGGAGCTGTTTTTT. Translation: CASTKARGPNTGELFF.

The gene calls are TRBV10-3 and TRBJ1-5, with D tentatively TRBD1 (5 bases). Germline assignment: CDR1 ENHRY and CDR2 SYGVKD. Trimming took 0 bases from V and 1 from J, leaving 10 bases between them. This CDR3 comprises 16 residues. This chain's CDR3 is CAISESLHRSNQPQHF. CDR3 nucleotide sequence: TGTGCCATCAGTGAGTCTCTACACAGGAGCAATCAGCCCCAGCATTTT.